The TCR beta chain described here comes from a study of shared clonotypes between healthy human individuals. This clone appeared a single time. Only in-frame clones appear in the TCRdb table, and some are missing; sequencing was by immunoSEQ multiplex PCR. The sample lists some 630,000 clones; 95% to 96% were seen once. Germline V gene lookup returns CDR1 PRHDT and CDR2 FYEKMQ (reference sequence). With V trimmed by 6 bases and J by 4 bases, 18 bases remained unmatched. The CDR3 covers 18 residues. CD45RO negativity and positive selection for CCR7 defined naive CD8 cells, a population that excluded terminally differentiated effector memory CD45RA+ cells.

The sample was naive CD8+ T cells sorted from blood. This sequence was found in a woman aged 25 to 39 in good health. This sequence joins TRBV13 and TRBJ1-2; 9 bases line up with TRBD1. Here the CDR3 DNA reads TGTGCCAGCAGGATGGCGTTAGGACAGGGGTCTATAGGCTATGGCTACACCTTC. Protein sequence: CASRMALGQGSIGYGYTF.